Below, 28 T cell receptor beta chains from the same sample are listed, as sequenced in a study of shared clonotypes between healthy human individuals. The assay was immunoSEQ multiplex PCR, and TCRdb's table has in-frame clones only and misses some. The sample carries hundreds of thousands of clones, approximately 75% recorded once. Material: memory CD4+ T cells sorted from blood. Documented subset: CD45RA-negative fraction. These receptors were collected from a woman aged 25 to 39 in good health.

As regards this clone: At one end, the junction sequence differs from germline, possibly due to a read error. The chain joins TRBV30 to TRBJ2-5, with D perhaps assigned TRBD1 or TRBD2 (6 bases each). Germline V lookup: CDR1 GTSNPN, CDR2 SVGIG (reference sequence). The CDR3 loop spans 14 amino acids. The CDR3 DNA is TGTGCCTGGGCGCTCAGGGGACTTCAAGAGGCCCAGTACTTC. This gives the protein CAWALRGLQEAQYF.

CDR3 sequence: CASSDTYGKGRSSYEQYF. In DNA, the CDR3 is TGTGCCAGCAGTGACACCTACGGGAAGGGACGGTCCTCCTACGAGCAGTACTTC. The V and J genes are TRBV6-4 and TRBJ2-7, with D perhaps given as TRBD1 or TRBD2 (5 bases each). The V and J ends lost 2 bases and 0 bases respectively, with 20 bases between them. Germline V CDR1 and CDR2: MRHNA, SNTAGT. The CDR3 extends over 18 amino acids.

The chain is built from TRBV28 and TRBJ1-2; no reliable D call. The germline V and J ends were trimmed by 1 base and 1 base, with 10 bases remaining between them. CDR1 and CDR2 (germline): MDHEN, SYDVKM. The CDR3 length is 15 residues. The CDR3 protein is CASSLSAVNNYGYTF. CDR3 nucleotides: TGTGCCAGCAGTTTATCGGCTGTCAATAACTATGGCTACACCTTC.

The genes are TRBV10-1 and TRBJ2-1; tentatively, D is TRBD2 (5 bases). Trimming took 4 bases from V and 9 from J, leaving 13 bases between them. Looked up from germline, CDR1 is WNHNN and CDR2 is SYGVQD (reference sequence). The CDR3 contains 13 residues. DNA for the CDR3: TGCGCCAGCAGTGTTGCGGGTGATGGTGAGCAGTTCTTC. It is translated as CASSVAGDGEQFF.

A few counts support this clone. J is TRBJ2-3 and V is TRBV29-1; D is unresolved. The CDR3 runs to 13 residues. Germline V gives CDR1 SQVTM, CDR2 ANQGSEA. The ends were cut back, 3 bases at V and 1 base at J, with 8 bases in the middle. CDR3 coding DNA: TGCAGCGTTGACAAGATAGGCACAGATACGCAGTATTTT. This translates into CSVDKIGTDTQYF.

The genes are TRBV19 and TRBJ2-6; perhaps D is TRBD1 or TRBD2 (5 bases each). Germline V lookup: CDR1 LNHDA, CDR2 SQIVND (reference sequence). The V end was cut by 6 bases, the J end by 0 bases, with 18 bases between. The CDR3 covers 18 residues. The CDR3 DNA is TGTGCCAGTAGGAATTCGGGGCAGTTTTACTCTGGGGCCAACGTCCTGACTTTC. This translates into CASRNSGQFYSGANVLTF.

CDR3 in amino acids: CASSQENLQGGRPQHF. DNA for the CDR3: TGCGCCAGCAGCCAAGAAAATTTACAGGGGGGACGGCCCCAGCATTTT. The chain links TRBV4-1 to TRBJ1-5; 8 nucleotides agree with TRBD1. Germline CDR1 and CDR2: MGHRA and YSYEKL. Trimming removed 0 bases from V and 9 bases from J; junction bases left unmatched: 10. CDR3 length: 16 residues.

The rearrangement links TRBV9 to TRBJ1-3, with TRBD1 matching over 7 bases. The CDR3 extends over 16 amino acids. The germline gives CDR1 SGDLS, CDR2 YYNGEE. Losses at the gene ends were 1 base for V and 1 base for J; bases not matched to a gene: 5. The CDR3 DNA reads TGTGCCAGCAGCGTACTACAGGGGTTGTCTGGAAACACCATATATTTT. It encodes CASSVLQGLSGNTIYF.

This clone showed up many times. Different DNA sequences within this sample yield the same CDR3. CDR3 loop: CASSSGTETYEQYF. CDR3 nucleotides: TGCGCCAGCAGTTCCGGGACAGAGACCTACGAGCAGTACTTC. The rearrangement joins TRBV5-1 to TRBJ2-7; TRBD1 matches 7 bases. Trimming cost V 5 bases and J 2 bases; bases outside gene matches: 7. From germline, CDR1 is SGHRS and CDR2 YFSETQ. CDR3 length: 14 residues.

This chain connects TRBV28 to TRBJ2-3, with 15 bases that match TRBD2. This CDR3 has 15 amino acids. Trimming cost V 6 bases and J 7 bases; bases outside gene matches: 5. Per the germline V gene, CDR1 is MDHEN and CDR2 is SYDVKM. The CDR3 sequence: CASRGLAGGGNTQYF. The CDR3 nucleotides are TGTGCCAGCAGAGGACTAGCGGGAGGGGGAAATACGCAGTATTTT.

V usage is TRBV4-2 and J usage is TRBJ2-7; D unclear. Germline assignment: CDR1 LGHNA and CDR2 YNFKEQ. Trimming cost V 5 bases and J 0 bases, with 5 bases left between them. This CDR3 is 12 amino acids long. CDR3 loop: CASSLSSYEQYF. The CDR3 bases are TGTGCCAGCAGCTTGAGCTCCTACGAGCAGTACTTC.

As to this clone: The sample holds other DNA sequences that translate to the same CDR3. The chain joins TRBV6-1 to TRBJ2-1; D unresolved. V dropped 5 bases and J dropped 7 bases, with 6 bases sitting between them. This CDR3 is 11 amino acids long. Germline CDR1 reads MNHNS; CDR2 reads SASEGT. CDR3 bases: TGTGCCAGCAGTAGAAATAATGAGCAGTTCTTC. Amino acid sequence: CASSRNNEQFF.

The chain combines TRBV4-1 with TRBJ1-1, with TRBD1 as a possible D gene (5 bases). The germline V and J ends were trimmed by 0 bases and 11 bases, with 16 bases remaining between them. Germline loops: CDR1 MGHRA, CDR2 YSYEKL. This CDR3 has 14 residues. CDR3 protein: CASSQDLFQGTAFF. In nucleotides, the CDR3 is TGCGCCAGCAGCCAAGATTTGTTTCAGGGTACGGCTTTCTTT.

For this clone: Additional DNA sequences in this sample encode the identical CDR3. The genes are TRBV5-1 and TRBJ1-3; D ambiguous. CDR1 is SGHRS and CDR2 is YFSETQ in the germline V gene. The ends were cut back, 0 bases at V and 4 bases at J, with 8 bases in the middle. The CDR3 contains 14 residues. As DNA, the CDR3 is TGCGCCAGCAGCTTGGGGACCTCGGGAAACACCATATATTTT. Amino acid sequence: CASSLGTSGNTIYF.

This chain connects TRBV4-2 to TRBJ2-1, with D unresolved. The CDR3 has 15 residues. The germline CDR1 and CDR2 sequences are LGHNA and YNFKEQ. Trimming shortened V by 3 bases and J by 2 bases, and 11 bases separated the two germline ends. CDR3 nucleotide sequence: TGTGCCAGCAGCCAGGCAGACGGACCCTACAATGAGCAGTTCTTC. Translated, it gives CASSQADGPYNEQFF.

The CDR3 loop reads CASSQVVGNYGYTF. In DNA form, the CDR3 reads TGCGCCAGCAGCCAAGTGGTAGGGAACTATGGCTACACCTTC. The rearrangement joins TRBV4-1 to TRBJ1-2; D not certain. Germline assignment: CDR1 MGHRA and CDR2 YSYEKL. This CDR3 is built from 14 residues. The V gene lost 1 base and the J gene lost 2 bases, with 8 bases spanning the gap.

The V and J genes are TRBV5-1 and TRBJ2-2; TRBD1 might be the D (6 bases). Germline V lookup: CDR1 SGHRS, CDR2 YFSETQ. The V gene lost 4 bases and the J gene lost 1 base, with 14 bases spanning the gap. There are 16 residues in the CDR3. This chain's CDR3 is CASSGPGHRNTGELFF. In DNA, the CDR3 is TGCGCCAGCAGCGGACCGGGACACAGGAACACCGGGGAGCTGTTTTTT.

V and J are TRBV5-1 and TRBJ2-7, with 11 nucleotides matching TRBD2. Per the germline V gene, CDR1 is SGHRS and CDR2 is YFSETQ. Trimming at V came to 4 bases and at J to 4 bases, leaving 10 bases not matched to a gene. This CDR3 region has 16 residues. The CDR3 loop is CASSLVSGRAFYEQYF. CDR3 DNA: TGCGCCAGCAGCCTTGTTAGCGGGAGGGCCTTTTACGAGCAGTACTTC.

The chain employs TRBV5-1 and TRBJ1-2; 10 positions agree with TRBD1. The CDR3 covers 15 residues. Trimming removed 5 bases from V and 3 bases from J; junction bases left unmatched: 7. Looked up from germline, CDR1 is SGHRS and CDR2 is YFSETQ. CDR3: CASRFGTGDHYGYTF. CDR3 nucleotides: TGCGCCAGCAGATTCGGGACAGGGGACCACTATGGCTACACCTTC.

The V gene is TRBV7-9, the J gene TRBJ2-2, with TRBD2 as a possible D gene (5 bases). Per germline, CDR1 SEHNR and CDR2 FQNEAQ (reference sequence). Trimming pared 0 bases from V and 6 bases from J, leaving 17 bases between. The CDR3 extends over 17 amino acids. The CDR3: CASSLASGLLEAGELFF. The CDR3 region has the DNA TGTGCCAGCAGCTTAGCGTCGGGCCTATTGGAGGCCGGGGAGCTGTTTTTT. Drawing the rest from reference TRBV7-9 and TRBJ2-2, the complete variable domain is DTGVSQNPRHKITKRGQNVTFRCDPISEHNRLYWYRQTLGQGPEFLTYFQNEAQLEKSRLLSDRFSAERPKGSFSTLEIQRTEQGDSAMYLCASSLASGLLEAGELFFGEGSRLTVL.

V is TRBV25-1 and J is TRBJ1-3; D remains ambiguous. The CDR3 is 14 residues long. Trimming removed 7 bases at V and 3 bases at J, with 13 bases between. Germline CDR1 and CDR2: MGHDK and SYGVNS. The CDR3 sequence: CASMGKEYGNTIYF. CDR3 DNA sequence: TGTGCCAGCATGGGCAAGGAGTATGGAAACACCATATATTTT.

The sample holds a few counts of this clone. V is TRBV11-2 and J is TRBJ2-7, with D maybe TRBD1 (6 bases). The CDR3 has 12 residues. Germline-derived CDR1 and CDR2 are SGHAT and FQNNGV. The V end was cut by 5 bases, the J end by 4 bases, with 9 bases between. The CDR3 DNA reads as TGTGCCAGCAGCACCCAGGGGTACGAGCAGTACTTC. Translating gives CASSTQGYEQYF.

The chain combines TRBV5-1 with TRBJ2-1; D is ambiguous. The CDR3 loop spans 15 amino acids. Trimming left V 4 bases short and J 4 bases short, with 15 bases between. Per the germline V gene, CDR1 is SGHRS and CDR2 is YFSETQ. DNA of the CDR3: TGCGCCAGCAGCCAGGACCGCCTAAGTTACAATGAGCAGTTCTTC. This gives the protein CASSQDRLSYNEQFF. The whole variable domain, remainder taken from reference TRBV5-1 and TRBJ2-1, is KAGVTQTPRYLIKTRGQQVTLSCSPISGHRSVSWYQQTPGQGLQFLFEYFSETQRNKGNFPGRFSGRQFSNSRSEMNVSTLELGDSALYLCASSQDRLSYNEQFFGPGTRLTVL.

V is TRBV19 and J is TRBJ1-5, with D perhaps matching TRBD1 (5 bases). CDR1 LNHDA and CDR2 SQIVND come from the germline V gene (reference sequence). This CDR3 has 15 amino acids. Trimming removed 5 bases at V and 3 bases at J, with 14 bases between. CDR3 in DNA: TGTGCCAGTAGTCCCCTTGGGGGGGACAATCAGCCCCAGCATTTT. It translates to CASSPLGGDNQPQHF.

This clone has more than one count but fewer than ten. Other DNA sequences in this sample translate to the same CDR3. DNA for the CDR3: TGCAGCGTTCCGGGACAGGGGAACTATGGCTACACCTTC. Its translation is CSVPGQGNYGYTF. V usage is TRBV29-1 and J usage is TRBJ1-2, with TRBD1 matching over 10 bases. Germline values: CDR1 SQVTM, CDR2 ANQGSEA. This CDR3 contains 13 residues. V lost 5 bases to trimming and J lost 2 bases; unmatched junction nucleotides: 2.

The CDR3 protein is CASSENLQPNEKLFF. DNA for the CDR3: TGTGCCAGCAGTGAAAATTTACAGCCTAATGAAAAACTGTTTTTT. The J gene is TRBJ1-4, the V gene TRBV2; D remains ambiguous. The V end was cut by 2 bases, the J end by 3 bases, with 10 bases between. CDR1 is SNHLY, CDR2 FYNNEI, per germline. The CDR3 totals 15 residues.

This clone was detected only once. This chain joins TRBV7-9 and TRBJ1-2; the D is unclear. CDR1 is SEHNR and CDR2 is FQNEAQ in the germline V gene (reference sequence). The CDR3 loop spans 13 amino acids. Deletions cut 0 bases from V and 2 bases from J, with 4 bases between. CDR3 amino acids: CASSLADNYGYTF. The CDR3 DNA reads as TGTGCCAGCAGCTTAGCCGACAACTATGGCTACACCTTC.

The gene calls are TRBV19 and TRBJ2-1; 9 bases are shared with TRBD2. This CDR3 comprises 18 residues. Germline V gene data show CDR1 as LNHDA and CDR2 as SQIVND (reference sequence). J was trimmed by 1 base and V by 3 bases; bases with no gene match: 10. This CDR3 is CASSIGNLAGGSYNEQFF. For the CDR3, the DNA is TGTGCCAGTAGTATTGGGAACCTCGCGGGAGGGTCCTACAATGAGCAGTTCTTC.